The 24 T cell receptor beta chains below all came from one sample that was sequenced in a study of vaccination and CD4 T cells after COVID-19. Regarding treatment: roughly 10-day PBMC culture with coronavirus spike peptide pools or control peptides (ViraFEST assay). No antigen has been identified for these receptors. An Oncomine TCR Beta short-read assay was used to sequence the DNA from cultured CD4+ T cells. TCRdb re-analysed the PCR reads in MiXCR, keeping a single row per CDR3 protein. The sample contains more than 10,000 distinct CDR3 sequences, roughly 45% of which appear only once. The sample was CD4+ T cells from blood, cultured in vitro. The receptor set was obtained from a human donor who had recovered from COVID-19.

The chain employs TRBV2 and TRBJ1-1; TRBD1 aligns across 9 bases. The CDR3 extends over 15 amino acids. The germline V gene encodes CDR1 SNHLY and CDR2 FYNNEI. V was pared by 4 bases and J by 2 bases, with 5 bases of the junction left unmatched. In nucleotides, the CDR3 is TGTGCCAGCAGTGCTCAGGGACAGGGAAACACTGAAGCTTTCTTT. This encodes CASSAQGQGNTEAFF.

The V gene is TRBV10-2, the J gene TRBJ2-7; D tentatively reads TRBD1 or TRBD2 (5 bases each). Per germline, CDR1 WSHSY and CDR2 SAAADI. The CDR3 is 14 amino acids. V gave up 1 base and J gave up 3 bases, with 10 bases separating them. In DNA form, the CDR3 reads TGCGCCAGCAGTGAGTTGGGACGGCTCTACGAGCAGTACTTC. Translation: CASSELGRLYEQYF.

The rearrangement links TRBV29-1 to TRBJ2-6; unclear D gene. V was trimmed by 4 bases and J by 3 bases, leaving 4 bases between them. CDR3 length: 12 amino acids. Germline-derived CDR1 and CDR2 are SQVTM and ANQGSEA. CDR3 sequence: CSVGGGANVLTF. The CDR3 DNA reads TGCAGCGTTGGGGGTGGGGCCAACGTCCTGACTTTC.

The V and J genes are TRBV30 and TRBJ1-1; possibly TRBD1 for D (5 bases). V gave up 3 bases and J gave up 5 bases, with 10 bases separating them. The CDR3 loop spans 12 amino acids. Germline CDR1 reads GTSNPN; CDR2 reads SVGIG (reference sequence). The DNA of the CDR3 is TGTGCCTGGAGCAGGGCTGCAACTGAAGCTTTCTTT. Amino acids: CAWSRAATEAFF.

This clonotype was seen only a few times. J is TRBJ1-2 and V is TRBV20-1; 7 nucleotides line up with TRBD1. Germline-derived CDR1 and CDR2 are DFQATT and SNEGSKA (reference sequence). CDR3 length: 14 residues. V gave up 4 bases and J gave up 4 bases; unmatched junction bases: 9. CDR3 DNA: TGCAGTGCTACCAGGGACAGAGGATTCTATGGCTACACCTTC. Protein sequence: CSATRDRGFYGYTF.

The V and J genes are TRBV15 and TRBJ2-5, with 9 nucleotides matching TRBD2. The CDR3 spans 16 residues. The germline CDR1 and CDR2 sequences are LNHNV and YYDKDF (reference sequence). Trimming took 1 base from V and 5 from J; bases not matched to a gene: 8. Here the CDR3 reads CATSRGSSGTVETQYF. The CDR3 DNA is TGTGCCACCAGCAGAGGCTCTAGCGGGACCGTGGAGACCCAGTACTTC.

This clonotype was detected a few times. The chain combines TRBV6-5 with TRBJ1-1, with D perhaps matching TRBD1 (6 bases). The length of the CDR3 is 16 residues. Germline CDR1 is MNHEY and CDR2 is SVGAGI. Trimming cost V 0 bases and J 4 bases, with 15 bases left between them. For the CDR3, the DNA is TGTGCCAGCAGTTACTCGAGCGGGGGGGGCGGCACTGAAGCTTTCTTT. Translated, it gives CASSYSSGGGGTEAFF.

The V gene is TRBV7-2, the J gene TRBJ1-1; a weak D match, TRBD1 (5 bases). There are 14 residues in the CDR3. Germline V CDR1 and CDR2: SGHTA, FQGNSA. Deletions cut 0 bases from V and 4 bases from J, with 9 bases between. CDR3 residues: CASSLASGTTEAFF. CDR3 coding DNA: TGTGCCAGCAGCTTAGCGTCTGGGACCACTGAAGCTTTCTTT. Based on the CDR3 plus reference TRBV7-2 and TRBJ1-1, the full variable domain is GAGVSQSPSNKVTEKGKDVELRCDPISGHTALYWYRQSLGQGLEFLIYFQGNSAPDKSGLPSDRFSAERTGGSVSTLTIQRTQQEDSAVYLCASSLASGTTEAFFGQGTRLTVV.

This clonotype was detected only a few times. The chain carries TRBV7-2 and TRBJ2-3; D unclear. The CDR3 contains 15 residues. With 4 bases removed from V and 1 base from J, the gap between germline ends came to 12 bases. The germline V gene has CDR1 SGHTA and CDR2 FQGNSA. Here the CDR3 DNA reads TGTGCCAGCAGCTCTCAGACAAGTCGCACAGATACGCAGTATTTT. The encoded protein is CASSSQTSRTDTQYF. Variable domain in full (rest from reference TRBV7-2 and TRBJ2-3): GAGVSQSPSNKVTEKGKDVELRCDPISGHTALYWYRQSLGQGLEFLIYFQGNSAPDKSGLPSDRFSAERTGGSVSTLTIQRTQQEDSAVYLCASSSQTSRTDTQYFGPGTRLTVL.

This sequence joins TRBV19 and TRBJ1-5, with D possibly TRBD1 on 6 matching bases. Trimming cost V 7 bases and J 4 bases, with 20 bases left between them. The length of the CDR3 is 16 residues. Germline V gene lookup returns CDR1 LNHDA and CDR2 SQIVND (reference sequence). CDR3 loop: CASNPPGVRGNQPQHF. In DNA, the CDR3 is TGTGCCAGTAATCCACCAGGGGTAAGAGGTAATCAGCCCCAGCATTTT.

This clonotype occurred a few times. This chain links TRBV19 with TRBJ1-2; 8 bases match TRBD1. The CDR3 is 15 residues long. Trimming took 7 bases from V and 8 from J; bases not matched to a gene: 15. Germline lookup yields CDR1 LNHDA and CDR2 SQIVND (reference sequence). The CDR3 reads CASIARDRSLRGYTF. Written as DNA, the CDR3 is TGTGCCAGTATCGCTCGGGACAGGTCGCTGAGAGGCTACACCTTC.

Written as DNA, the CDR3 is TGCAGTGCTAGAGCGGGGGTAGGGATCGATGAGCAGTTCTTC. Its translation: CSARAGVGIDEQFF. V gene TRBV20-1 combines with J gene TRBJ2-1; D perhaps matches TRBD2 (6 bases). CDR3 length: 14 amino acids. V was trimmed by 1 base and J by 8 bases, leaving 15 bases between them. The germline V gene encodes CDR1 DFQATT and CDR2 SNEGSKA (reference sequence).

V is TRBV20-1 and J is TRBJ2-1; D is unclear. Germline CDR1 DFQATT, CDR2 SNEGSKA (reference sequence). The CDR3 is 13 residues long. Trimming cost V 0 bases and J 10 bases, with 13 bases left between them. The CDR3 nucleotides read TGCAGTGCTAGAGATCCCTCGATCTGGGAGCAGTTCTTC. Encoded protein: CSARDPSIWEQFF.

V and J are TRBV20-1 and TRBJ2-5, with 10 bases fitting TRBD2. The CDR3 spans 16 residues. J lost 5 bases, V lost 0 bases, and 9 bases had no gene match. The germline V gene encodes CDR1 DFQATT and CDR2 SNEGSKA (reference sequence). This CDR3 reads CSARDEEAGGDETQYF. As DNA, the CDR3 is TGCAGTGCTAGAGATGAAGAAGCGGGAGGGGATGAGACCCAGTACTTC.

This clonotype was seen just once. The chain carries TRBV29-1 and TRBJ1-2, with D possibly matching TRBD1 (5 bases). The V and J ends lost 4 bases and 2 bases respectively, with 20 bases between them. The germline CDR1 and CDR2 sequences are SQVTM and ANQGSEA. CDR3 length: 16 amino acids. CDR3 region: CSVAFPWGGGNYGYTF. The CDR3 nucleotides are TGCAGCGTTGCCTTCCCCTGGGGGGGGGGAAACTATGGCTACACCTTC.

The chain carries TRBV5-1 and TRBJ2-4; D is unclear. The CDR3 contains 17 residues. Trimming pared 4 bases from V and 6 bases from J, leaving 23 bases between. The germline CDR1 and CDR2 sequences are SGHRS and YFSETQ. Here the CDR3 reads CASSLQPPVNGGNIQYF. The CDR3 DNA reads TGCGCCAGCAGCCTCCAACCCCCGGTAAACGGTGGAAACATTCAGTACTTC. Full variable domain (outside the CDR3, taken from reference TRBV5-1 and TRBJ2-4): KAGVTQTPRYLIKTRGQQVTLSCSPISGHRSVSWYQQTPGQGLQFLFEYFSETQRNKGNFPGRFSGRQFSNSRSEMNVSTLELGDSALYLCASSLQPPVNGGNIQYFGAGTRLSVL.

This chain joins TRBV7-3 and TRBJ2-2, with D perhaps assigned TRBD1 or TRBD2 (6 bases each). Germline loops: CDR1 SGHTA, CDR2 FQGTGA. The CDR3 sequence is 15 residues long. V was shortened by 0 bases and J by 6 bases, with 11 bases between the two germline ends. This chain's CDR3 is CASSLTGRGAGELFF. Written as DNA, the CDR3 is TGTGCCAGCAGCTTAACGGGAAGGGGGGCCGGGGAGCTGTTTTTT.

This chain joins TRBV15 and TRBJ2-3, with TRBD1 identical over 11 bases. From germline, CDR1 is LNHNV and CDR2 YYDKDF (reference sequence). The CDR3 has 15 amino acids. The V gene end was trimmed by 5 bases and the J gene end by 4 bases; junction bases not matched to a gene: 5. CDR3 loop: CATSSRTGGPDTQYF. As DNA, the CDR3 is TGTGCCACCAGCTCCAGGACAGGGGGCCCAGATACGCAGTATTTT.

CDR3 amino acids: CASRGGTGMDYGYTF. In nucleotides, the CDR3 is TGTGCCAGCAGAGGTGGGACAGGGATGGACTATGGCTACACCTTC. The chain links TRBV12-3 or TRBV12-4 to TRBJ1-2; 9 nucleotides align to TRBD1. V was pared by 6 bases and J by 3 bases, with 8 bases of the junction left unmatched. The CDR3 has 15 amino acids.

This clonotype was seen a few times. This chain uses TRBV7-9 with TRBJ2-7; 10 bases fit TRBD2. After removal of 8 bases from V and 3 bases from J, the junction contained 4 bases not matched to a gene. CDR1 is SEHNR and CDR2 is FQNEAQ in the germline V gene (reference sequence). The CDR3 spans 13 residues. The CDR3 coding sequence is TGTGCCAGCGGGCCTAGCGGGAGCTACGAGCAGTACTTC. This sequence encodes CASGPSGSYEQYF.

Here the CDR3 reads CASNPGIDYGYTF. CDR3 DNA sequence: TGTGCCAGCAACCCGGGCATTGACTATGGCTACACCTTC. The gene calls are TRBV12-3 or TRBV12-4 and TRBJ1-2; D remains ambiguous. This CDR3 is 13 amino acids long. V shed 7 bases and J shed 3 bases, with 12 bases lying between them.

The chain links TRBV18 to TRBJ1-2; TRBD1 matches 9 bases. The CDR3 is 15 amino acids. Germline trimming cut 3 bases from V and 5 bases from J; bases unmatched to any gene: 7. CDR1 KGHSH and CDR2 LQKENI come from the germline V gene. The CDR3 bases are TGTGCCAGCTCACCCGTCTCCGGGACAGGGTATGGCTACACCTTC. It encodes CASSPVSGTGYGYTF.

This chain links TRBV9 with TRBJ2-7; D may be TRBD2 (5 bases). Trimming took off 0 bases at V and 2 bases at J, with 15 bases between the two ends. CDR1 is SGDLS, CDR2 YYNGEE, per germline. This CDR3 is built from 16 residues. DNA of the CDR3: TGTGCCAGCAGCGTAGGGAGGCGGGCTAGCACCTACGAGCAGTACTTC. Encoded protein: CASSVGRRASTYEQYF. The full variable domain, completed using reference TRBV9 and TRBJ2-7, is DSGVTQTPKHLITATGQRVTLRCSPRSGDLSVYWYQQSLDQGLQFLIQYYNGEERAKGNILERFSAQQFPDLHSELNLSSLELGDSALYFCASSVGRRASTYEQYFGPGTRLTVT.

This clonotype was seen only a few times. CDR3 in DNA: TGCGCCAGCAGCTTGGCGGGGGCCGGCACCGGGGAGCTGTTTTTT. This codes for CASSLAGAGTGELFF. The genes are TRBV5-1 and TRBJ2-2, with D possibly being TRBD1 or TRBD2 (6 bases each). Looked up from germline, CDR1 is SGHRS and CDR2 is YFSETQ. The CDR3 has 15 residues. The V end was cut by 0 bases, the J end by 4 bases, with 10 bases between.